The clone carrying this T cell receptor beta chain was seen repeatedly, ten times or more. This specimen belongs to a study of T cells in Graves' hyperthyroidism and ophthalmopathy. Looked up from germline, CDR1 is SGHTA and CDR2 is FQGNSA. The CDR3 runs 21 residues. The V gene end was trimmed by 3 bases and the J gene end by 6 bases; junction bases not matched to a gene: 23. Exclusion followed for patients with uncontrolled infection, other autoimmune disease, pregnancy or lactation. RNA transcripts served as the template for amplifying TCR beta CDR3 regions. The HTBI primer set drove a first-round RT-PCR of the TCR CDR3. TCRdb ran MiXCR on the multiplex PCR reads and lists one entry per CDR3 protein. The table includes about 570,000 distinct CDR3 sequences, around 45% detected once.

V and J are TRBV7-2 and TRBJ2-2; 9 positions agree with TRBD2. The sample was peripheral blood or thyroid tissue (not recorded which). The source is an adult woman with Graves' disease, either hyperthyroidism or ophthalmopathy (not recorded which). CDR3 region: CASSFTYYGTSFYLPPGELFF. The CDR3 DNA reads TGTGCCAGCAGCTTCACCTATTACGGGACTAGCTTTTATCTACCGCCCGGGGAGCTGTTTTTT.